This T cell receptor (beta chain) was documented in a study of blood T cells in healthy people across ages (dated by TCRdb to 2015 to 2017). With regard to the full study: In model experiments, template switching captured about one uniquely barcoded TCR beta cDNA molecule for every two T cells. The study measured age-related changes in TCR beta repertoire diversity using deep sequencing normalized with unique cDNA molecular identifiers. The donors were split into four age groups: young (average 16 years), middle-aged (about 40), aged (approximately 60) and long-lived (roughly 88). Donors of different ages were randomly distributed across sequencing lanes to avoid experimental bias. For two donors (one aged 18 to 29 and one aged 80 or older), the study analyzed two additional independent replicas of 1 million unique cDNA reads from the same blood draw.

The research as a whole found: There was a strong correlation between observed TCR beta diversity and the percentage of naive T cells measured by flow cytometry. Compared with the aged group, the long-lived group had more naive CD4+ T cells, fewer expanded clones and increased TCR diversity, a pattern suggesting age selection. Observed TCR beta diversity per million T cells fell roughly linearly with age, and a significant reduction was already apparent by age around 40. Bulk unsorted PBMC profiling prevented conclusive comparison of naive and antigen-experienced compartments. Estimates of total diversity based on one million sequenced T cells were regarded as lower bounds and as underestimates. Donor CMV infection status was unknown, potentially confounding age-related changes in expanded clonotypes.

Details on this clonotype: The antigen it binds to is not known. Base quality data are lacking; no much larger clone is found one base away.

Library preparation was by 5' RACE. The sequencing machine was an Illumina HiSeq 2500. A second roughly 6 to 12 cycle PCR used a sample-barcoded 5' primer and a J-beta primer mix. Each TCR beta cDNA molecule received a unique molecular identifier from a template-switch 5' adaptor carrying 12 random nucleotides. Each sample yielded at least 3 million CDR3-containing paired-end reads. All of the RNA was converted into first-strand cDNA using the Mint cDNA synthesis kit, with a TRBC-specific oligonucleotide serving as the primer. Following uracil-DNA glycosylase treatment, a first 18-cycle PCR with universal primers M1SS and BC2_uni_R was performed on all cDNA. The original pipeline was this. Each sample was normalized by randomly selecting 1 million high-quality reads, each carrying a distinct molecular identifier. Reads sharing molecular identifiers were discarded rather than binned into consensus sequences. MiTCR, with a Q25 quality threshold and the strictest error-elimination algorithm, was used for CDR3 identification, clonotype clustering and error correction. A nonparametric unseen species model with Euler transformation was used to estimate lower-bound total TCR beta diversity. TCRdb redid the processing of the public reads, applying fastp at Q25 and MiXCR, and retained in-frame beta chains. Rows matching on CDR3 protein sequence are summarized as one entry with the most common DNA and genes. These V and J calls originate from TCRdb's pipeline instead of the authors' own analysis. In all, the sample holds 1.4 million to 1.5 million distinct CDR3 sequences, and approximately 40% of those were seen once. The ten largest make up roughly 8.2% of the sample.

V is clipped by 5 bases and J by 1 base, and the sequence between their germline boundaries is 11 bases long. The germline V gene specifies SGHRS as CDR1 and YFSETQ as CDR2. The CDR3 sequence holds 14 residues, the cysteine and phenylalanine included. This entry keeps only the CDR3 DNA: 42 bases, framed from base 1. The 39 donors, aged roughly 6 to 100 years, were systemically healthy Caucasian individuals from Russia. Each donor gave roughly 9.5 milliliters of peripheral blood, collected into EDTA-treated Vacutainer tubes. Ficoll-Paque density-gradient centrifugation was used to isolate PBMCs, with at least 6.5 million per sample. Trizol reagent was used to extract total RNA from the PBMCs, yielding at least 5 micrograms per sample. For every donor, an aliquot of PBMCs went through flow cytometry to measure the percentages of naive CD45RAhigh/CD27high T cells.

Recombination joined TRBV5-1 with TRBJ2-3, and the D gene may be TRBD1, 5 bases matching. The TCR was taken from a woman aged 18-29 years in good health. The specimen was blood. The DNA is TGCGCCAGCAGGCCCAGGGCCGGCACAGATACGCAGTATTTT. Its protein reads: CASRPRAGTDTQYF.